The table lists the clone carrying this T cell receptor beta chain with many counts. Its specificity is unknown. Donors comprised only Caucasian adults living in Nashville, Tennessee. CD45RA-negative memory and CD45RA+ naive subsets were split from the CD4+ cells. These data are taken from a study of shared clonotypes between healthy human individuals. Study background: Contributing individuals were a couple of females and a few males aged 18 to 49. Study findings and constraints: When naive CD4 clonotypes were compared across a few donors, approximately 5% were shared.

Assay used: immunoSEQ multiplex PCR; TCRdb lists only in-frame clones, some missing. The table has 980,000 or so clones, about 80% seen once; the top ten hold nearly 1.5%. The V gene lost 1 base and the J gene lost 10 bases, with 8 bases spanning the gap. The length of the CDR3 is 12 residues. Germline V gene data show CDR1 as SGHNT and CDR2 as YENEEA. The rearrangement uses TRBV11-3 and TRBJ2-1; D remains unclear. Sequencing was carried out using memory CD4+ T cells sorted from blood. The subset: CD45RA-negative fraction. The source is a young man in good health. The CDR3 reads CASSLGGREQFF. The CDR3 coding sequence is TGTGCCAGCAGCTTAGGAGGTCGGGAGCAGTTCTTC.